This TCR beta chain originates from a study of T cell repertoires in cytomegalovirus infection. The overall study: Public TCR beta signatures were indicative of both CMV infection and a matching HLA type. Findings and limits, study-wide: HLA-C-restricted CMV-specific TCR beta clonotypes were dominant in the ex vivo response.

Germline V gene lookup returns CDR1 MNHEY and CDR2 SMNVEV (reference sequence). This CDR3 comprises 14 residues. V lost 5 bases and J 1 base, leaving 11 bases between the germline ends. MiXCR, run by TCRdb on the reads, gives a single entry per CDR3 protein. This sample yields approximately 600,000 distinct CDR3 sequences, of which about 40% are seen a single time; 48% belongs to the top ten. Note on this clonotype: Its cognate antigen is unknown.

This TCR came from a human donor in good health (CMV status not recorded). Some clones in this sample may be carry-over from other donors' samples. The chain links TRBV27 to TRBJ1-1; D unresolved. The specimen comprised cultured PBMCs, sampled from culture after CMV antigen stimulation. The CDR3 is CASSPLDANTEAFF. CDR3 DNA sequence: TGTGCCAGCAGTCCGCTGGACGCGAACACTGAAGCTTTCTTT.